These T cell receptor beta chains were read from a single sample in a study of cytomegalovirus exposure and HLA in healthy donors. Measured with immunoSEQ multiplex PCR; TCRdb has only the in-frame clones, and not every one. The sample gives 200,000 to 250,000 clones, around 89% of which show up once; 0.95% to 1.1% is in the top ten. Sequenced: PBMCs. The origin of the receptors is a woman between 18 and 30 years old in good health and CMV-seronegative. CDR3s leave out the opening cysteine and the closing phenylalanine or tryptophan. The order of the fields is V gene, J gene, CDR3 protein.

v_gene: TRBV10-3
j_gene: TRBJ2-7
CDR3aa: AISSGQGAYEQY

v_gene: TRBV6-5
j_gene: TRBJ2-1
CDR3aa: ASSEDSSSYNEQF

v_gene: TRBV4-3
j_gene: TRBJ2-1
CDR3aa: ASSQAPGLEGDEQF

v_gene: TRBV7-9
j_gene: TRBJ2-7
CDR3aa: ASTLAGGYEQY

v_gene: TRBV28
j_gene: TRBJ2-7
CDR3aa: ASSRIDRGEQY

v_gene: TRBV5-1
j_gene: TRBJ1-1
CDR3aa: ASSPEQGARNTEAF

v_gene: TRBV5-6
j_gene: TRBJ2-5
CDR3aa: ASSWTGTLQETQY

v_gene: TRBV5-1
j_gene: TRBJ2-1
CDR3aa: ASSLYTDSYNEQF

v_gene: TRBV4-3
j_gene: TRBJ2-3
CDR3aa: ASSQGTSRSTDTQY

v_gene: TRBV27
j_gene: TRBJ2-5
CDR3aa: ASARQGWETQY

v_gene: TRBV9
j_gene: TRBJ1-1
CDR3aa: ASSVNGRTEAF

v_gene: TRBV13
j_gene: TRBJ1-2
CDR3aa: ASSLTALGGYT

v_gene: TRBV27
j_gene: TRBJ1-6
CDR3aa: ASSGRPNSPLH

v_gene: TRBV2
j_gene: TRBJ1-2
CDR3aa: ASRGQGRGYGYT

v_gene: TRBV2
j_gene: TRBJ2-1
CDR3aa: ASRTRANNEQF

v_gene: TRBV11-1
j_gene: TRBJ2-5
CDR3aa: ASSRTSGRGETQY

v_gene: TRBV15
j_gene: TRBJ2-7
CDR3aa: ATSRDREFYEQY

v_gene: TRBV19
j_gene: TRBJ1-4
CDR3aa: ASSASPVEGYPNEKLF

v_gene: TRBV5-1
j_gene: TRBJ1-3
CDR3aa: ASSLGPRQGAGNTIY

v_gene: TRBV18
j_gene: TRBJ1-3
CDR3aa: ASRQGAGNTIY

v_gene: TRBV7-2
j_gene: TRBJ2-7
CDR3aa: ASSTRTSGPYEQY

v_gene: TRBV27
j_gene: TRBJ2-1
CDR3aa: ASSFQGWWEGNEQF

v_gene: TRBV9
j_gene: TRBJ1-1
CDR3aa: ASQQGTDTEAF

v_gene: TRBV6-1
j_gene: TRBJ2-3
CDR3aa: ASSEGRRGGTDTQY

v_gene: TRBV30
j_gene: TRBJ2-2
CDR3aa: AWSELAGFTGELF

v_gene: TRBV23-1
j_gene: TRBJ1-1
CDR3aa: ASSQSGGSEAF

v_gene: TRBV25-1
j_gene: TRBJ1-2
CDR3aa: ASSEPNDRDGYT

v_gene: TRBV6-1
j_gene: TRBJ1-2
CDR3aa: ATLWGRLGGYT

v_gene: TRBV9
j_gene: TRBJ1-3
CDR3aa: ASSAPGTGSGNTIY

v_gene: TRBV18
j_gene: TRBJ1-2
CDR3aa: ASSPVLQGEYGYT

v_gene: TRBV30
j_gene: TRBJ2-1
CDR3aa: AWSSASEQF